This T cell receptor (beta chain) is drawn from a study of T cells in Graves' hyperthyroidism and ophthalmopathy. This clonotype was picked up many times. What it binds is unknown. The CDR3 is made up of 14 amino acids. Trimming cost V 0 bases and J 5 bases, with 11 bases left between them. CDR1 is SNHLY and CDR2 is FYNNEI in the germline V gene. Notes on the study in general: Most thyroid clonotypes that were expanded above 0.001 also turned up in blood. Median prediction lead before ophthalmopathy onset was around 7 months with the model. Ophthalmopathy was distinguished from stable hyperthyroidism by 13 V-J signatures.

TCR beta CDR3 regions were amplified from RNA. HTBI primers drove first-round RT-PCR of the TCR CDR3. MiXCR, applied by TCRdb to the multiplex PCR reads, yields one record per CDR3 protein. The sample records about 320,000 distinct CDR3 sequences, around 16% being singletons. Sample: blood. The clonotype was recovered from a young man with Graves' hyperthyroidism. This chain links TRBV2 with TRBJ2-7; a possible D gene is TRBD1 (5 bases). CDR3: CASSEAPRVDEQYF. Here the CDR3 DNA reads TGTGCCAGCAGTGAAGCCCCCAGGGTGGACGAGCAGTACTTC.